These T cell receptor beta chains were read from a single sample in a study of shared clonotypes between healthy human individuals. Clones were read by immunoSEQ multiplex PCR, and TCRdb kept only the in-frame ones, dropping some. The data contain a few million clones, around 93% of them seen just once; the ten biggest clones take up under 2%. Sample: naive CD8+ T cells from PBMCs. The receptors were sampled from a man between 18 and 35 years old in good health. Some clones in this sample may be carry-over from other donors' samples. Each CDR3 is given with its conserved first and last residue.

v_gene	j_gene	len	CDR3aa
TRBV4-1	TRBJ1-5	13	CASSQRGNQPQHF
TRBV7-9	TRBJ2-3	12	CASSFEVDTQYF
TRBV9	TRBJ1-1	14	CASSATTGSPEAFF
TRBV2	TRBJ2-1	15	CASSARSGAGNEQFF
TRBV9	TRBJ2-6	18	CASSEPRDRGTGANVLTF
TRBV10-3	TRBJ2-7	15	CATRTFRDGSYEQYF
TRBV28	TRBJ2-5	18	CASSLSPWTSAGEETQYF
TRBV6-5	TRBJ2-5	14	CASSYRQGGNTQYF
TRBV28	TRBJ2-7	16	CASSLPGSASSYEQYF
TRBV27	TRBJ1-1	17	CASRDLGLRGLRTEAFF
TRBV18	TRBJ2-1	16	CASSSGLAGVANEQFF
TRBV6-5	TRBJ1-1	13	CASSYRGGSEAFF
TRBV18	TRBJ2-5	14	CASSQGDSGETQYF
TRBV11-2	TRBJ1-1	13	CASSLGGIFGAFF
TRBV27	TRBJ1-2	15	CASTHSLTGNYGYTF
TRBV27	TRBJ1-5	14	CASSLHRGNQPQHF
TRBV5-1	TRBJ2-1	14	CASGGLAGGNEQFF
TRBV4-3	TRBJ1-1	15	CASSQVAPSNTEAFF
TRBV15	TRBJ2-2	15	CATSRLPLSPGELFF
TRBV4-3	TRBJ1-4	16	CASSQGWTDNHEKLFF
TRBV10-3	TRBJ1-3	20	CAISDPGTGFGPSSGNTIYF
TRBV27	TRBJ1-2	16	CASSLSGTGGPYGYTF
TRBV6-6	TRBJ1-4	14	CASSLTGPNEKLFF
TRBV7-9	TRBJ1-2	15	CASSSGTEVPYGYTF
TRBV27	TRBJ2-1	14	CASSLWAEVGEQFF
TRBV2	TRBJ1-5	15	CASSEKGSRDQPQHF